This is a list of T cell receptor beta chains from one sample in a study of early T cells in non-severe SARS-CoV-2 infection. TCRdb redid the calling of the 5' RACE reads with MiXCR, one entry per CDR3 protein. Among 80,000 to 100,000 distinct CDR3 sequences listed, approximately 15% were seen once. Sequencing used whole blood. All receptors derive from an adult who was a healthcare worker with PCR-confirmed SARS-CoV-2 infection or an uninfected control (not recorded which). The CDR3 runs from the conserved cysteine through the conserved F or W. The D gene is left open where the match is weak. Not every row has a clone size; where given, it reads once, few, many or a size class.

TRBV28,TRBD2,TRBJ2-1,few,CASSGGLSTYNEQFF,TGTGCCAGCAGCGGGGGACTATCCACCTACAATGAGCAGTTCTTC
TRBV7-2,NA,TRBJ2-7,NA,CASSSRGVEQYF,TGTGCCAGCAGTAGCCGAGGGGTCGAGCAGTACTTC
TRBV7-6,TRBD2,TRBJ2-5,few,CASSLAGWTSGGQETQYF,TGTGCCAGCAGCTTAGCCGGGTGGACTAGCGGGGGACAAGAGACCCAGTACTTC
TRBV4-2,NA,TRBJ1-1,NA,CASSQGGPGTSNTEAFF,TGTGCCAGCAGCCAAGGGGGCCCAGGGACATCTAACACTGAAGCTTTCTTT
TRBV3-1,TRBD2,TRBJ2-1,NA,CASSQEFGLVYDEQFF,TGTGCCAGCAGCCAAGAGTTCGGACTAGTTTACGATGAGCAGTTCTTC
TRBV3-1,TRBD2,TRBJ2-1,NA,CASSRTSSGEQFF,TGTGCCAGCAGCCGGACTAGCTCCGGTGAGCAGTTCTTC
TRBV27,NA,TRBJ2-7,NA,CASSSGAAYEQYF,TGTGCCAGCAGTTCCGGGGCAGCCTACGAGCAGTACTTC
TRBV29-1,NA,TRBJ2-3,NA,CSVEDRSTDTQYF,TGCAGCGTTGAAGACAGGAGCACAGATACGCAGTATTTT
TRBV6-6,NA,TRBJ2-2,few,CASSHLNTGELFF,TGTGCCAGCAGTCACCTTAACACCGGGGAGCTGTTTTTT
TRBV29-1,TRBD1,TRBJ2-5,many,CSGGTAQETQYF,TGCAGCGGAGGGACAGCTCAAGAGACCCAGTACTTC
TRBV4-1,NA,TRBJ1-1,NA,CASSQDEDRPMNTEAFF,TGCGCCAGCAGCCAAGATGAAGACAGGCCCATGAACACTGAAGCTTTCTTT
TRBV10-3,NA,TRBJ2-7,few,CASGAGDLSYEQYF,TGTGCATCAGGGGCAGGGGACCTCTCCTACGAGCAGTACTTC
TRBV6-2/TRBV6-3,NA,TRBJ2-2,few,CASSSSGGRAGELFF,TGTGCCAGCAGTTCGTCCGGGGGCCGGGCCGGGGAGCTGTTTTTT
TRBV7-3,NA,TRBJ2-5,many,CASSFGQQETQYF,TGTGCCAGCAGCTTCGGACAGCAAGAGACCCAGTACTTC
TRBV5-6,TRBD2,TRBJ2-7,NA,CASSLFLAGDEQYF,TGTGCCAGCAGCTTGTTTCTAGCGGGAGACGAGCAGTACTTC
TRBV6-2/TRBV6-3,NA,TRBJ1-1,many,CASSYPSTEAFF,TGTGCCAGCAGTTACCCTAGCACTGAAGCTTTCTTT
TRBV19,NA,TRBJ1-4,few,CASSSQTNEKLFF,TGTGCCAGTAGTAGCCAGACGAATGAAAAACTGTTTTTT
TRBV10-3,NA,TRBJ1-2,NA,CAISGEGRARDGYTF,TGTGCCATCAGTGGGGAGGGCCGAGCCAGGGATGGCTACACCTTC
TRBV27,NA,TRBJ2-7,many,CASSSPTSSYEQYF,TGTGCCAGCAGTTCACCAACGAGCTCCTACGAGCAGTACTTC
TRBV20-1,TRBD2,TRBJ2-7,NA,CSACSGNSYEQYF,TGCAGTGCTTGTAGCGGGAACTCCTACGAGCAGTACTTC
TRBV18,NA,TRBJ1-2,many,CASSPTPIVGTAANYGYTF,TGTGCCAGCTCACCAACCCCAATCGTAGGGACGGCAGCTAACTATGGCTACACCTTC
TRBV12-3/TRBV12-4,NA,TRBJ2-5,NA,CASSHASRRETQYF,TGTGCCAGCAGTCACGCTAGCCGTCGAGAGACCCAGTACTTC
TRBV5-1,NA,TRBJ2-7,NA,CASSTRTGRYEQYF,TGCGCCAGCAGCACCAGGACTGGGCGATACGAGCAGTACTTC
TRBV20-1,TRBD1,TRBJ2-7,NA,CSARDGQGAYEQYF,TGCAGTGCTAGAGATGGGCAGGGGGCCTACGAGCAGTACTTC
TRBV29-1,NA,TRBJ2-1,NA,CSVLKADSALQFF,TGCAGCGTTTTAAAGGCGGACAGTGCTTTGCAGTTCTTC
TRBV7-8,TRBD2,TRBJ2-1,many,CASSLGLAESSYNEQFF,TGTGCCAGCAGCTTAGGACTAGCGGAAAGCTCCTACAATGAGCAGTTCTTC
TRBV7-9,NA,TRBJ2-3,few,CASSSGLQDTQYF,TGTGCCAGCAGCTCCGGACTGCAAGATACGCAGTATTTT
TRBV5-5,NA,TRBJ2-7,NA,CASSLIGERSYEQYF,TGTGCCAGCAGCTTGATCGGGGAACGCTCCTACGAGCAGTACTTC